Below are 6 T cell receptor beta chains sequenced from a single sample in a study of cytomegalovirus exposure and HLA in healthy donors listed by TCRdb under 2017. Library construction relied on the immunoSEQ multiplex PCR assay. For the multiplex PCR, a mixture combining 60 forward primers for TCR Vbeta segments and 13 reverse primers for TCR Jbeta segments was used. TCRdb carries this immuneACCESS record with in-frame sequences only. Its versions omit some clonotypes, under half of them owing to an unresolved V gene in the studies checked, with the rest unexplained. Within this sample are roughly 200,000 clones, with roughly 8.7% of them counted one time only. 1% to 1.5% of the sample belongs to the ten largest clones. The material sequenced was PBMCs. These receptor sequences come from a woman aged 25 to 39 in good health and CMV-seropositive.

V and J are TRBV7-8 and TRBJ2-7; 7 bases line up with TRBD1. CDR3 size: 16 residues. Losses at the gene ends were 4 bases for V and 0 bases for J; bases not matched to a gene: 9. Germline CDR1 and CDR2: SGHVS and FQNEAQ. CDR3 residues: CASSSRTGRSSYEQYF. The CDR3 DNA reads as TGTGCCAGCAGCTCCCGGACAGGCAGGAGCTCCTACGAGCAGTACTTC.

This clone has just a few counts. V is TRBV7-9 and J is TRBJ1-5, with 8 bases lining up with TRBD1. This CDR3 region has 17 residues. Per the germline V gene, CDR1 is SEHNR and CDR2 is FQNEAQ (reference sequence). After removal of 4 bases from V and 2 bases from J, the junction contained 10 bases not matched to a gene. The CDR3 DNA reads TGTGCCAGCAGCTCCGGACAGGGAGAGGGAGGCAATCAGCCCCAGCATTTT. Translated, it gives CASSSGQGEGGNQPQHF. Supplemented by reference TRBV7-9 and TRBJ1-5, the full variable domain reads DTGVSQNPRHKITKRGQNVTFRCDPISEHNRLYWYRQTLGQGPEFLTYFQNEAQLEKSRLLSDRFSAERPKGSFSTLEIQRTEQGDSAMYLCASSSGQGEGGNQPQHFGDGTRLSIL.

This clone occurred a few times. The V and J genes are TRBV5-1 and TRBJ2-7, with 7 bases fitting TRBD1. From germline, CDR1 is SGHRS and CDR2 YFSETQ. Trimming took 4 bases from V and 2 from J; bases not matched to a gene: 3. CDR3 length: 13 residues. The CDR3 sequence is CASSQGQTYEQYF. CDR3 DNA sequence: TGCGCCAGCAGCCAGGGACAGACCTACGAGCAGTACTTC.

This clone was found a few times. The chain uses TRBV6-5 and TRBJ1-5; maybe TRBD1 (6 bases). Trimming left V 6 bases short and J 4 bases short, with 13 bases between. This CDR3 is 14 amino acids long. Looked up from germline, CDR1 is MNHEY and CDR2 is SVGAGI. CDR3 residues: CASRPGQWNQPQHF. The CDR3, as DNA: TGTGCCAGCAGACCCGGACAGTGGAATCAGCCCCAGCATTTT.

The gene calls are TRBV2 and TRBJ2-1, with 10 bases identical to TRBD2. This CDR3 contains 15 residues. V lost 6 bases to trimming and J lost 2 bases; unmatched junction nucleotides: 4. Germline CDR1 SNHLY, CDR2 FYNNEI. DNA of the CDR3: TGTGCCAGCAGGGAAAGCGGGAGGGCCTACAATGAGCAGTTCTTC. Encoded protein: CASRESGRAYNEQFF.

This clone occurred a few times. V is TRBV7-9 and J is TRBJ2-7; D remains unclear. Trimming left V 5 bases short and J 3 bases short, with 8 bases between. The CDR3 spans 12 residues. Germline V gene sequence: CDR1 SEHNR, CDR2 FQNEAQ (reference sequence). The CDR3 sequence is CASSPVIYEQYF. DNA for the CDR3: TGTGCCAGCAGCCCTGTTATCTACGAGCAGTACTTC.